One and the same sample provided the 25 T cell receptor beta chains below, sequenced in a study of shared clonotypes between healthy human individuals. Measured with immunoSEQ multiplex PCR; TCRdb has only the in-frame clones, and not every one. The table shows about half a million clones, with 70% to 80% occurring only once. Sequences were obtained from PBMCs. Source of these receptors: a woman in her thirties or forties in good health. Some clones in this sample may be carry-over from other donors' samples.

The chain recombines TRBV11-2 with TRBJ2-7; the D gene could be TRBD1 or TRBD2 (5 bases each). Trimming left V 5 bases short and J 9 bases short, with 20 bases between. The CDR3 sequence is 14 residues long. CDR1 and CDR2 from the germline V gene are SGHAT and FQNNGV. The CDR3, as DNA: TGTGCCAGCAGCCTGCTCAGCGGACAAAATAGGCAGTACTTC. It translates to CASSLLSGQNRQYF.

The chain combines TRBV5-1 with TRBJ2-1; 7 bases match TRBD2. J lost 6 bases, V lost 2 bases, and 17 bases had no gene match. From germline, CDR1 is SGHRS and CDR2 YFSETQ. The CDR3 runs 18 residues. The CDR3 is CASSFAYRGEKGINEQFF. CDR3 DNA sequence: TGCGCCAGCAGCTTCGCTTATCGGGGGGAAAAAGGGATCAATGAGCAGTTCTTC.

V and J are TRBV11-3 and TRBJ2-2; D gene unclear. V shed 0 bases and J shed 0 bases, with 11 bases lying between them. Per the germline V gene, CDR1 is SGHNT and CDR2 is YENEEA. The CDR3 is 17 amino acids. In DNA form, the CDR3 reads TGTGCCAGCAGCTTAGATCAAGACGTCTCGAACACCGGGGAGCTGTTTTTT. It specifies CASSLDQDVSNTGELFF.

On this clone: An end of the junction does not agree with germline; a read error may underlie this. The chain links TRBV27 to TRBJ2-3; no reliable D call. This CDR3 has 13 residues. CDR1 MNHEY and CDR2 SMNVEV come from the germline V gene (reference sequence). The CDR3: CASSLSYTDTQYF. Written as DNA, the CDR3 is TGTGCCAGCAGTTTAAGTTACACAGACACGCAGTATTTT.

This chain connects TRBV18 to TRBJ2-2; the D gene is possibly TRBD1 (6 bases). The CDR3 sequence is 16 residues long. The V end lost 3 bases, the J end lost 2 bases, and 13 bases lay between the germline ends. Germline V gives CDR1 KGHSH, CDR2 LQKENI. As DNA, the CDR3 is TGTGCCAGCTCACCCTTCGCACAGGGAAACACCGGGGAGCTGTTTTTT. Protein product: CASSPFAQGNTGELFF.

The J gene is TRBJ1-2, the V gene TRBV10-3, with 9 bases lining up with TRBD1. J was trimmed by 2 bases and V by 2 bases; bases with no gene match: 3. The CDR3 sequence is 15 residues long. The V gene's germline CDR1 is ENHRY and CDR2 SYGVKD. The CDR3 region has the DNA TGTGCCATCAGTGAGCGGACAGGGGAAAACTATGGCTACACCTTC. Translation gives CAISERTGENYGYTF.

The V gene is TRBV6-6, the J gene TRBJ1-3; possibly TRBD1 for D (6 bases). The CDR3 loop spans 15 amino acids. Trimming shortened V by 6 bases and J by 0 bases, and 12 bases separated the two germline ends. Per germline, CDR1 MNHNY and CDR2 SVGAGI (reference sequence). The CDR3 here is CASSSDSYSGNTIYF. The CDR3 DNA is TGTGCCAGCAGCTCGGACAGCTACTCTGGAAACACCATATATTTT.

The J gene is TRBJ1-1, the V gene TRBV9; 9 bases match TRBD1. The V gene's germline CDR1 is SGDLS and CDR2 YYNGEE. This CDR3 comprises 15 residues. V shed 3 bases and J 2 bases; nucleotides not matched to a gene: 5. The CDR3 bases are TGTGCCAGCAGCGACGCGGGACAGGGTAACACTGAAGCTTTCTTT. Translated: CASSDAGQGNTEAFF.

This chain joins TRBV6-5 and TRBJ2-6; unclear D gene. The CDR3 runs 15 residues. Trimming removed 3 bases at V and 0 bases at J, with 6 bases between. The germline gives CDR1 MNHEY, CDR2 SVGAGI. The CDR3, as DNA: TGTGCCAGCAGTTATCGTCGCTCTGGGGCCAACGTCCTGACTTTC. Its translation: CASSYRRSGANVLTF.

This clone was recorded a few times. V gene TRBV4-1 combines with J gene TRBJ1-1; no clear D. The CDR3 spans 16 residues. V lost 0 bases and J 1 base, leaving 12 bases between the germline ends. Germline CDR1 MGHRA, CDR2 YSYEKL. The CDR3 DNA sequence: TGCGCCAGCAGCCAAGATCGGGTCGGTACGAACACTGAAGCTTTCTTT. Encoded protein: CASSQDRVGTNTEAFF.

This clone was recorded at least ten times. The V call is TRBV27, the J call TRBJ2-3; 11 nucleotides line up with TRBD1. Germline-derived CDR1 and CDR2 are MNHEY and SMNVEV (reference sequence). Trimming took 8 bases from V and 3 from J; bases not matched to a gene: 7. The CDR3 consists of 15 residues. CDR3 in amino acids: CASSAGQGVTDTQYF. The CDR3 nucleotides are TGTGCCAGCTCTGCGGGACAGGGGGTAACAGATACGCAGTATTTT.

V usage is TRBV25-1 and J usage is TRBJ2-3; the match to TRBD2 covers 13 bases. This CDR3 has 15 amino acids. Germline-derived CDR1 and CDR2 are MGHDK and SYGVNS. V dropped 6 bases and J dropped 3; count of bases not matched to a gene: 3. The CDR3: CASSRLAGGTDTQYF. The DNA for the CDR3 is TGTGCCAGCAGCCGACTAGCGGGAGGAACAGATACGCAGTATTTT.

The CDR3 coding sequence is TGCGCCAGCAGCCAGCCGGGGACAGCGAACACCGGGGAGCTGTTTTTT. Residues: CASSQPGTANTGELFF. The V and J genes are TRBV4-1 and TRBJ2-2; 7 positions match TRBD1. The V gene's germline CDR1 is MGHRA and CDR2 YSYEKL. The V gene end was trimmed by 3 bases and the J gene end by 0 bases; junction bases not matched to a gene: 4. CDR3 length equals 16 residues.

The chain recombines TRBV9 with TRBJ1-3; TRBD1 agrees at 7 bases. The CDR3 has 16 residues. Germline V CDR1 and CDR2: SGDLS, YYNGEE. Trimming removed 4 bases from V and 1 base from J; junction bases left unmatched: 8. Written as DNA, the CDR3 is TGTGCCAGCAGCCCCCGGACAGGATCGTCTGGAAACACCATATATTTT. Protein product: CASSPRTGSSGNTIYF.

The chain combines TRBV27 with TRBJ2-7, with 8 nucleotides matching TRBD2. CDR1 is MNHEY, CDR2 SMNVEV, per germline (reference sequence). The CDR3 is 15 amino acids. V lost 7 bases and J lost 2; bases outside the gene matches: 10. The CDR3 DNA reads TGTGCCAGCATCCCTCGGACTAGCTTCGCCTACGAGCAGTACTTC. Translation gives CASIPRTSFAYEQYF.

The V call is TRBV6-1, the J call TRBJ2-7, with TRBD1 matching over 9 bases. The CDR3 totals 14 residues. Germline-derived CDR1 and CDR2 are MNHNS and SASEGT. V lost 7 bases to trimming and J lost 4 bases; unmatched junction nucleotides: 8. CDR3 residues: CASILDRGGYEQYF. The CDR3 DNA reads TGTGCCAGCATTCTCGACAGGGGGGGTTACGAGCAGTACTTC.

The chain joins TRBV2 to TRBJ1-6, with unresolved D. V dropped 5 bases and J dropped 8 bases, with 13 bases sitting between them. The CDR3 covers 14 residues. Germline V gene lookup returns CDR1 SNHLY and CDR2 FYNNEI. DNA of the CDR3: TGTGCCAGCAGTCCTACCTGGATGGATTCACCCCTCCACTTT. It codes for CASSPTWMDSPLHF. The full variable domain, with the rest looked up from reference TRBV2 and TRBJ1-6, is EPEVTQTPSHQVTQMGQEVILRCVPISNHLYFYWYRQILGQKVEFLVSFYNNEISEKSEIFDDQFSVERPDGSNFTLKIRSTKLEDSAMYFCASSPTWMDSPLHFGNGTRLTVT.

This clone was seen more than once but under ten times. V is TRBV30 and J is TRBJ1-5; D possibly corresponds to TRBD1 (5 bases). Germline-derived CDR1 and CDR2 are GTSNPN and SVGIG (reference sequence). CDR3 size: 19 residues. V was clipped by 0 bases and J by 2 bases, with 23 bases between them. CDR3 DNA sequence: TGTGCCTGGAGTGTGTACCCAAAGGCTCACAGGTGGGGCAATCAGCCCCAGCATTTT. The encoded protein is CAWSVYPKAHRWGNQPQHF.

The chain carries TRBV6-5 and TRBJ2-7, with TRBD2 matching over 11 bases. The CDR3 extends over 14 amino acids. Germline trimming cut 6 bases from V and 2 bases from J; bases unmatched to any gene: 3. The germline CDR1 and CDR2 sequences are MNHEY and SVGAGI. The chain's CDR3 is CASRRLAGPYEQYF. The DNA of the CDR3 is TGTGCCAGCAGGCGACTAGCGGGACCCTACGAGCAGTACTTC.

This clone was picked up one time. The genes are TRBV27 and TRBJ2-1; TRBD1 or TRBD2 may be the D gene (5 bases each). Trimming removed 4 bases at V and 5 bases at J, with 15 bases between. The germline gives CDR1 MNHEY, CDR2 SMNVEV (reference sequence). The CDR3 is 15 amino acids. CDR3 in DNA: TGTGCCAGCAGTTCCAGAACCGGGACCCACAATGAGCAGTTCTTC. This gives the protein CASSSRTGTHNEQFF.

The table lists this clone with a count of one. This chain joins TRBV30 and TRBJ2-7, with 7 bases fitting TRBD1. The CDR3 has 13 amino acids. CDR1 and CDR2 from the germline V gene are GTSNPN and SVGIG (reference sequence). The trim removed 4 bases at V and 4 bases at J, leaving 7 bases unmatched. CDR3 protein: CAWTRTGVYEQYF. CDR3 DNA sequence: TGTGCCTGGACCCGTACAGGGGTATACGAGCAGTACTTC.

The chain recombines TRBV19 with TRBJ1-1; tentatively, D is TRBD1 (6 bases). Trimming removed 7 bases from V and 4 bases from J, with 13 bases in between. CDR1 LNHDA and CDR2 SQIVND come from the germline V gene (reference sequence). The CDR3 has 13 residues. CDR3 nucleotide sequence: TGTGCCAGTATCGCAGGGGCAGGCACTGAAGCTTTCTTT. Its protein product is CASIAGAGTEAFF.

This clone was seen only once. The chain links TRBV27 to TRBJ1-4; the D is unclear. The CDR3 spans 16 residues. The germline CDR1 and CDR2 sequences are MNHEY and SMNVEV (reference sequence). V was pared by 6 bases and J by 5 bases, with 19 bases between. The CDR3 DNA is TGTGCCAGCAGGAGATACTCATCGGCCCAAAATGAAAAACTGTTTTTT. Translated, it gives CASRRYSSAQNEKLFF. The entire variable domain, with the rest obtained from reference TRBV27 and TRBJ1-4, is as follows: EAQVTQNPRYLITVTGKKLTVTCSQNMNHEYMSWYRQDPGLGLRQIYYSMNVEVTDKGDVPEGYKVSRKEKRNFPLILESPSPNQTSLYFCASRRYSSAQNEKLFFGSGTQLSVL.

In its sample, this clone was seen once. This CDR3 is CASRDRQLNTEAFF. The CDR3 DNA follows: TGTGCCAGCAGGGATCGACAGTTGAACACTGAAGCTTTCTTT. This rearrangement joins TRBV28 to TRBJ1-1; D perhaps matches TRBD1 (5 bases). The length of the CDR3 is 14 residues. Per germline, CDR1 MDHEN and CDR2 SYDVKM. V was shortened by 6 bases and J by 0 bases, with 11 bases between the two germline ends.

The V and J genes are TRBV7-8 and TRBJ1-1; D gene uncertain. With 2 bases removed from V and 8 bases from J, the gap between germline ends came to 12 bases. CDR1 is SGHVS, CDR2 FQNEAQ, per germline. The CDR3 is made up of 13 amino acids. For the CDR3, the DNA is TGTGCCAGCAGCTTACTGGTAAACCGGGAAGCTTTCTTT. Protein product: CASSLLVNREAFF.